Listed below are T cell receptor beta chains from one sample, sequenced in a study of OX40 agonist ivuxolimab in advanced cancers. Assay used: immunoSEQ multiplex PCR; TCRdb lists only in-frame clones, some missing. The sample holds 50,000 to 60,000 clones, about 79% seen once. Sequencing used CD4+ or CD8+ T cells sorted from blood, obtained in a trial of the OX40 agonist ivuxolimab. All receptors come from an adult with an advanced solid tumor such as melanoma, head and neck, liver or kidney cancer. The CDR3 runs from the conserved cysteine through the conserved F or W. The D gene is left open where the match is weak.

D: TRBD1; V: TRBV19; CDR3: CASSRPGQGPSGTF
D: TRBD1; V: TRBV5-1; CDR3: CASSRIRDRGEKGYGYTF
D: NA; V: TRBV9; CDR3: CASSDRIGGNTIYF
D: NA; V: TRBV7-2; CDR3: CASSQLRSYTF
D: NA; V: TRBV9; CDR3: CASSVSTGTEQYF
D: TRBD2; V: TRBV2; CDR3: CASNAGAYNEQFF
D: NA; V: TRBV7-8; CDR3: CASGGRAGNTIYF
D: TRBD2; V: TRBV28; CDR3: CASITGGANTGELFF
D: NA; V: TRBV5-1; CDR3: CASSSGTLVNHEQYF
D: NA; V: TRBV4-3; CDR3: CASSLQGNTEAFF
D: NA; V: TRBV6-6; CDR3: CASRKAGPRETQYF
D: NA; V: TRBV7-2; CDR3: CASSLGTTMNTEAFF
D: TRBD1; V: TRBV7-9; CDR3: CASSLQTGGPYGYTF
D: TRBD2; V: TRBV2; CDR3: CASARSLAGGVPLITDTQYF
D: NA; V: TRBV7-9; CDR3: CASSHRQAETYEQYF
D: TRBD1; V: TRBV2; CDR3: CASRKTGGATNQPQHF
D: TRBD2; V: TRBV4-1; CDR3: CASSLRGGASTDTQYF
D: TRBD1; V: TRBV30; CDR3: CAWTRDSLSTEAFF
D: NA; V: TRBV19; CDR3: CASRAGETPISPLHF
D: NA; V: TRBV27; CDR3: CASRRLSNYGYTF
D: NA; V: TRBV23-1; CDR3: CASSPPAEYNEKLFF
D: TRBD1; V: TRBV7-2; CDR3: CASSDRDYGYTF
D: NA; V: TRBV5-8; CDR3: CASSLEGLGHTF
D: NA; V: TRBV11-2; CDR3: CASSPRQNTEAFF
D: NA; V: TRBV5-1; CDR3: CASSLVGRRTNTEAFF
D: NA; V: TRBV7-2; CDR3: CASSSTSFSYNEQFF
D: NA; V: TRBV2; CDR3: CATRKDSLNNQPQHF
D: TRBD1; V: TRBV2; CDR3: CASSGTGNTNQPQHF
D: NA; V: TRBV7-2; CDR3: CASSTIASYNEQFF
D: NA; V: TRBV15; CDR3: CATSRGESISGNTIYF
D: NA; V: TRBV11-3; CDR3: CASSLVGARGTRNQPQHF
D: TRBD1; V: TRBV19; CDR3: CASSIMTGGSFGQPQHF
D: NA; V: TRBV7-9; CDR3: CASSLAGDYGYTF
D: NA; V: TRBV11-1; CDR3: CASSLGAKNIQYF
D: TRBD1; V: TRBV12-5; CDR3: CASGLGRGDRPLTRTEAFF
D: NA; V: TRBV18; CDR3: CASSPPAGADYEQYF
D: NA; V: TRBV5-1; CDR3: CASSLGGSSGNTIYF
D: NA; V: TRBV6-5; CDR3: CASSLGQAFYGYTF
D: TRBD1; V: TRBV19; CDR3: CASKLYSGTADEKLFF
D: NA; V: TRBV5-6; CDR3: CASSLAGASNQPQHF
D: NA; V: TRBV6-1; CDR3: CAQLTYEQYF
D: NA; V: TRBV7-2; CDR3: CASSLVGGEAFF
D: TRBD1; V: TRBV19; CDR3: CASSPQRDRAETQYF
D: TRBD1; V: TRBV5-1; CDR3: CASSLTGKDTEAFF